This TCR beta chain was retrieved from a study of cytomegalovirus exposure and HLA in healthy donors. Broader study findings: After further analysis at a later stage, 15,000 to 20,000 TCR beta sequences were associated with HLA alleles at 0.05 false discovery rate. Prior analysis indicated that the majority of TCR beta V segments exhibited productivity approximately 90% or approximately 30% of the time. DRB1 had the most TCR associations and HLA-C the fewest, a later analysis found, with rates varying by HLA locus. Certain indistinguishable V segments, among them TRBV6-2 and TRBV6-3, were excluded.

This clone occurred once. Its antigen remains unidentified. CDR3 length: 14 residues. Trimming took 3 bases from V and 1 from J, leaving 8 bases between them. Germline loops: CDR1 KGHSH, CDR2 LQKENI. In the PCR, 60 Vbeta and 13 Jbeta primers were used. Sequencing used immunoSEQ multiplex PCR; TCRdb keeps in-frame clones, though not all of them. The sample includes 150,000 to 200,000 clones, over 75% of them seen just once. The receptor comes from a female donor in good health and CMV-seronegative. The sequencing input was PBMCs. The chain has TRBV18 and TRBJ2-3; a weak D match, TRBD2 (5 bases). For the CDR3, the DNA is TGTGCCAGCTCACCGGTGAGGGGCACAGATACGCAGTATTTT. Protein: CASSPVRGTDTQYF.